The text below deals with one T cell receptor beta chain. This clonotype was detected only a few times. Its cognate antigen has yet to be identified. No much larger clone exists at a distance of one base, and base qualities are not known. Systemically healthy Caucasian individuals from Russia, 35 to 50 in total and aged roughly 6 to 100 years, were included as donors. Around 9.8 milliliters of peripheral blood were collected from each donor into EDTA-treated Vacutainer tubes. Ficoll-Paque density-gradient centrifugation was used to isolate PBMCs, with at least 6 million obtained per sample. Total RNA, at least 6 micrograms per sample, was extracted from PBMCs with Trizol reagent. For every donor, an aliquot of PBMCs went through flow cytometry to measure the percentages of naive CD45RAhigh/CD27high T cells. The CDR3 sequence holds 18 residues, the cysteine and phenylalanine included. Just CDR3 DNA is preserved here, 54 bases in frame from base 1. The germline V gene gives CDR1 as MGHRA and CDR2 as YSYEKL. The junction shows trimming of 3 bases on V and 4 bases on J, plus 19 bases between the germline ends.

This record comes from a study of blood T cells in healthy people across ages (dated by TCRdb to the mid-2010s). Regarding the research as a whole: Template switching captured roughly one uniquely barcoded TCR beta cDNA molecule per two T cells in model experiments. Age-related changes in TCR beta repertoire diversity were measured in the study by deep sequencing normalized with unique cDNA molecular identifiers. Four age groups were formed from the donors: young (average approximately 17 years), middle-aged (approximately 39), aged (around 62) and long-lived (82). To avoid experimental bias, donors of different ages were randomly spread across the sequencing lanes. Using the same blood draw, the study looked at two additional independent replicas of 1 million unique cDNA reads for two donors, one aged 18 to 30 and the other aged 80 or older. What the study reported, not specific to this receptor: Because profiling used bulk unsorted PBMCs, naive and antigen-experienced compartments could not be compared conclusively. Observed TCR beta diversity per million T cells fell roughly linearly with age, and a significant reduction was already apparent by age roughly 40. Observed TCR beta diversity correlated strongly with the percentage of naive T cells measured by flow cytometry. Compared with the aged group, more naive CD4+ T cells, fewer expanded clones and increased TCR diversity were shown by the long-lived group, suggesting age selection. Estimates of total diversity based on one million sequenced T cells were regarded as lower bounds and as underestimates. Because the CMV infection status of the donors was unknown, age-related changes in expanded clonotypes may potentially have been confounded.

The library was built by means of 5' RACE. The run used an Illumina HiSeq 2500. A second about 7 to 11 cycle PCR used a sample-barcoded 5' primer and a J-beta primer mix. A unique molecular identifier was introduced onto each TCR beta cDNA molecule by a template-switch 5' adaptor carrying 12 random nucleotides. At least 2.5 million CDR3-containing paired-end reads were obtained from each sample. First-strand cDNA was synthesized from all RNA with the Mint cDNA synthesis kit, primed by a TRBC-specific oligonucleotide. After uracil-DNA glycosylase treatment, a first 18-cycle PCR used universal primers M1SS and BC2_uni_R on all cDNA. Per the original workflow: Each sample was normalized by randomly selecting 1 million high-quality reads, each carrying a distinct molecular identifier. Instead of being binned into consensus sequences, reads with shared molecular identifiers were discarded. MiTCR, set to a Q25 quality threshold and the strictest error-elimination algorithm, was used for CDR3 identification, clonotype clustering and error correction. Lower-bound total TCR beta diversity was estimated with a nonparametric unseen species model using Euler transformation. TCRdb applied fastp at Q25 and MiXCR to the public reads, then kept only in-frame beta chains. Each record represents a unique CDR3 protein, reported with the most common genes and DNA among its rows. The V and J calls follow TCRdb's processing rather than the paper's. This sample holds 1.5 million to 1.9 million distinct CDR3 sequences; approximately 43% were observed only once. Approximately 4.1% of the sample comes from the top ten.

Recombination joined TRBV4-1 with TRBJ1-6, with the D gene too uncertain to name. Sequencing was done on a sample of blood. The TCR was taken from a woman under 30 in good health. The CDR3 region reads CASSQGPPMAGYNSPLHF. In nucleotides, the sequence is TGCGCCAGCAGCCAGGGCCCCCCCATGGCCGGTTATAATTCACCCCTCCACTTT.